In its sample, the clone carrying this T cell receptor beta chain was seen many times. Its specificity is unknown. The sample belongs to a study of T-cell reconstitution after alpha-beta-depleted transplantation in children. Unique molecular identifiers were built into the TCRbeta library. One entry per CDR3 protein results from TCRdb running MiXCR on the PCR reads. The table lists around 180,000 distinct CDR3 sequences, more than 9.5% of them singletons. Notes on the study in general: When one year had passed after transplant, most T-cell counts and diversity came from newly produced T cells.

Trimming took 1 base from V and 0 from J, leaving 18 bases between them. CDR1 is DFQATT and CDR2 is SNEGSKA in the germline V gene (reference sequence). This CDR3 spans 17 amino acids. This rearrangement joins TRBV20-1 to TRBJ1-2; the D gene is possibly TRBD1 (5 bases). Sequencing used PBMCs, obtained before TCRalphabeta/CD19-depleted stem cell transplant. This clonotype was sampled from a boy aged 2-9 years with acute myeloid leukemia, due to receive a stem cell transplant. Here the CDR3 DNA reads TGCAGTGCTAGAGGTGGTGGGGGGAGGTCGGCTAACTATGGCTACACCTTC. The encoded protein is CSARGGGGRSANYGYTF.